The entry that follows covers one TCR beta chain sequence. Its cognate antigen is unknown. The record originates from a study of beta chain features in type 1 diabetes. Findings and limits, study-wide: Significant though moderate, a shortening of TCRB CDR3s appeared in all four CD4+ subsets of Type 1 diabetes patients.

A heparinised blood draw that averaged about 120 mL was obtained once from each donor. Cell sorting via CD45RO/CCR7/CD25/CD127/CD95/CD27 was performed to obtain CD4+ naive, central memory, regulatory and stem cell-like memory cells. The germline V gene encodes CDR1 SGHTA and CDR2 FQGNSA. The CDR3 has 16 residues. With 3 bases clipped from V and 5 bases from J, the junction kept 12 bases outside the gene matches. The sequenced template was cDNA made from the entire isolated RNA. Assay: immunoSEQ multiplex PCR; the TCRdb copy retains only in-frame clones and omits some. Of about 650,000 clones listed, around an eighth are singletons.

Specimen: naive CD4+ T cells from blood. This sequence joins TRBV7-2 and TRBJ1-2, with TRBD1 identical over 7 bases. This TCR was sampled from a man in his thirties or forties with type 1 diabetes. Here the CDR3 DNA reads TGTGCCAGCAGCTTGGCGGTAGGGGGCACGGCTTATGGCTACACCTTC. Amino acids: CASSLAVGGTAYGYTF.